Sequencing of this T cell receptor beta chain was carried out in a study of shared clonotypes between healthy human individuals. General study points: Apart from blood, nothing was sampled; tissue repertoires likely differ. Clonotype sharing among the donors was expected to vary with sequencing depth. For naive CD4 cells, roughly 5% of clonotypes were shared across a few donors.

In regard to this clone: Its antigen is currently unknown.

Each sample came from a Caucasian adult donor living in Nashville, Tennessee. This table comes from immunoSEQ multiplex PCR, and its TCRdb copy is limited to in-frame clones, with some not included. The top ten hold roughly 0.39% of the sample, which has roughly 2,500,000 clones, approximately 93% seen once. The V and J ends lost 4 bases and 1 base respectively, with 14 bases between them. Germline lookup yields CDR1 MDHEN and CDR2 SYDVKM. The CDR3 spans 15 residues. V gene TRBV28 combines with J gene TRBJ2-7; TRBD2 is a possible D gene (6 bases). The source material was naive CD4+ T cells from PBMCs. As for subset: CD45RA+ positively selected. The clonotype originates from a man aged 18 to 29 in good health. Some clones in this sample may be carry-over from other donors' samples. The CDR3 bases are TGTGCCAGCAGTTCGCGGGGCAGCGGATCCTACGAGCAGTACTTC. Its protein is CASSSRGSGSYEQYF. Based on the CDR3 plus reference TRBV28 and TRBJ2-7, the full variable domain is DVKVTQSSRYLVKRTGEKVFLECVQDMDHENMFWYRQDPGLGLRLIYFSYDVKMKEKGDIPEGYSVSREKKERFSLILESASTNQTSMYLCASSSRGSGSYEQYFGPGTRLTVT.